The TCR beta chain under discussion was sequenced for a study of PD-1 blockade in classical Hodgkin lymphoma. TCRdb keeps only in-frame clones here, not all; method: immunoSEQ multiplex PCR. This sample carries tens of thousands of clones, 89% of them seen once, and the ten largest clones take 9.5% to 12%. With regard to this clone: The antigen is not known.

Looked up from germline, CDR1 is WSHSY and CDR2 is SAAADI. CDR3 length: 12 amino acids. Trimming left V 7 bases short and J 6 bases short, with 13 bases between. Findings of the study overall: Diversity similar to that of newly diagnosed patients was seen at baseline in complete responders.

Autologous stem cell transplantation was followed by relapse in every patient, and brentuximab vedotin exposure varied. Best response was recorded as complete response, partial response or progressive disease. This TCR derives from a human donor with classical Hodgkin lymphoma. Material: peripheral blood mononuclear cells (PBMCs), obtained before the second cycle of nivolumab. The chain has TRBV10-2 and TRBJ2-7; tentative D call: TRBD1 (6 bases). CDR3 amino acids: CASKVGGREQYF. The CDR3 DNA sequence: TGCGCCAGCAAGGTAGGGGGTCGCGAGCAGTACTTC.